These 14 T cell receptor beta chains were all obtained from the same sample, sequenced in a study of beta chain features in type 1 diabetes. Overall study results and limits: Shortening that was moderate but significant affected the TCRB CDR3s of Type 1 diabetes patients in all four CD4+ subsets.

Expressed TCRB transcripts were sequenced because the isolated RNA had all been reverse transcribed beforehand. Sequenced by immunoSEQ multiplex PCR; TCRdb stores in-frame clones only, minus some. The sample yields 350,000 to 450,000 clones, around 13% seen once. These TCRs' antigens remain unknown. Material: naive CD4+ T cells from blood. The origin of the receptors is a woman between 18 and 30 years old with type 1 diabetes.

The rearrangement joins TRBV27 to TRBJ2-7, with D perhaps matching TRBD2 (5 bases). The CDR3 is 14 residues long. V lost 3 bases and J 8 bases, leaving 17 bases between the germline ends. CDR1 is MNHEY, CDR2 SMNVEV, per germline (reference sequence). The CDR3 nucleotides read TGTGCCAGCAGTTTGGGAGCGGTCTACGACCAGCAGTACTTC. Its translation is CASSLGAVYDQQYF.

This clone was seen a few times. The chain combines TRBV7-9 with TRBJ1-5; the D is unclear. V was cut by 1 base and J by 5 bases, with 6 bases left in between. The CDR3 contains 13 residues. Germline-derived CDR1 and CDR2 are SEHNR and FQNEAQ (reference sequence). This CDR3 is CASSLGGDQPQHF. The CDR3 nucleotides read TGTGCCAGCAGCTTAGGCGGGGATCAGCCCCAGCATTTT.

A few counts support this clone. This chain links TRBV9 with TRBJ2-1; 9 bases agree with TRBD2. Germline values: CDR1 SGDLS, CDR2 YYNGEE. V lost 2 bases, J lost 0 bases, and 3 bases stayed unmatched. CDR3 length: 16 residues. The CDR3 protein is CASSVSSGISYNEQFF. Here the CDR3 DNA reads TGTGCCAGCAGCGTCTCTAGCGGGATCTCCTACAATGAGCAGTTCTTC.

This sequence joins TRBV29-1 and TRBJ2-1, with TRBD1 matching over 9 bases. The V gene's germline CDR1 is SQVTM and CDR2 ANQGSEA. CDR3 size: 13 residues. V trimming: 6 bases; J trimming: 4 bases; junction bases outside the gene matches: 4. The CDR3 coding sequence is TGCAGCGTAGCCGGGACAGGGTACAATGAGCAGTTCTTC. Translating gives CSVAGTGYNEQFF.

The chain couples TRBV29-1 to TRBJ1-3; 7 bases align to TRBD1. Losses at the gene ends were 6 bases for V and 3 bases for J; bases not matched to a gene: 5. Germline loops: CDR1 SQVTM, CDR2 ANQGSEA. The CDR3 runs 13 residues. This chain's CDR3 is CSVQTGVGNTIYF. The CDR3 bases are TGCAGCGTACAAACAGGGGTTGGAAACACCATATATTTT.

There are a few counts of this clone. V usage is TRBV6-5 and J usage is TRBJ1-2; possibly TRBD1 for D (5 bases). V gave up 8 bases and J gave up 4 bases, with 11 bases separating them. The germline V gene encodes CDR1 MNHEY and CDR2 SVGAGI. The CDR3 totals 12 residues. CDR3 sequence (DNA): TGTGCCAGCGGTCAGGGCCTCTATGGCTACACCTTC. This encodes CASGQGLYGYTF.

The CDR3: CSVTSGRVEQFF. CDR3 DNA: TGCAGCGTGACTAGCGGGAGAGTTGAGCAGTTCTTC. The chain joins TRBV29-1 to TRBJ2-1; TRBD2 matches at 12 bases. CDR1 and CDR2 from the germline V gene are SQVTM and ANQGSEA. Losses at the gene ends were 6 bases for V and 9 bases for J; bases not matched to a gene: 3. The CDR3 is made up of 12 amino acids.

This chain links TRBV7-8 with TRBJ2-5; D is uncertain. Germline-derived CDR1 and CDR2 are SGHVS and FQNEAQ. CDR3 length equals 13 residues. V gave up 4 bases and J gave up 2 bases, with 8 bases separating them. CDR3: CASSSGPQETQYF. DNA of the CDR3: TGTGCCAGCAGCTCTGGCCCTCAAGAGACCCAGTACTTC.

A remark on this clone: Compared with germline, one end of the junction differs, possibly owing to a read error. The CDR3 protein is CAISESTSGEGIQYF. In DNA, the CDR3 is TGTGCCATCAGTGAGTCAACTAGCGGGGAAGGCATTCAGTACTTC. The chain couples TRBV6-6 to TRBJ2-4; 10 positions agree with TRBD2. This CDR3 contains 15 residues. From germline, CDR1 is MNHNY and CDR2 SVGAGI (reference sequence).

This clone came up a few times. The V call is TRBV6-6, the J call TRBJ2-7, with D perhaps matching TRBD1 (6 bases). The CDR3 length is 15 residues. The germline V gene has CDR1 MNHNY and CDR2 SVGAGI (reference sequence). Trimming left V 4 bases short and J 3 bases short, with 16 bases between. CDR3 DNA: TGTGCCAGCAGTTTGGGACAACCCTGGGACTACGAGCAGTACTTC. This translates into CASSLGQPWDYEQYF.

The V gene is TRBV6-5, the J gene TRBJ1-2; weak D call: TRBD1 (5 bases). The germline V and J ends were trimmed by 10 bases and 4 bases, with 10 bases remaining between them. This CDR3 contains 11 residues. Germline V gene lookup returns CDR1 MNHEY and CDR2 SVGAGI. Here the CDR3 DNA reads TGTGCCACCCAAAGGGGCTATGGCTACACCTTC. Translation gives CATQRGYGYTF.

This chain uses TRBV19 with TRBJ2-3, with 12 bases lining up with TRBD2. Trimming took 5 bases from V and 3 from J; bases not matched to a gene: 6. CDR1 and CDR2 from the germline V gene are LNHDA and SQIVND (reference sequence). The CDR3 runs to 16 residues. CDR3 residues: CASSSRLAGETDTQYF. DNA of the CDR3: TGTGCCAGTAGTTCACGACTAGCGGGGGAAACAGATACGCAGTATTTT.

The chain recombines TRBV7-2 with TRBJ2-7; the D gene is possibly TRBD1 (6 bases). Deletions cut 7 bases from V and 2 bases from J, with 12 bases between. This CDR3 comprises 13 residues. CDR1 and CDR2 from the germline V gene are SGHTA and FQGNSA. CDR3 in amino acids: CASTPGVAYEQYF. DNA of the CDR3: TGTGCCAGCACCCCAGGGGTAGCCTACGAGCAGTACTTC.

V is TRBV10-3 and J is TRBJ2-5; TRBD1 aligns across 10 bases. The CDR3 totals 13 residues. Germline V gives CDR1 ENHRY, CDR2 SYGVKD. V was clipped by 8 bases and J by 3 bases; unmatched bases: 3. The CDR3 DNA sequence: TGTGCCATCGCAGGACAGGGGGAAGAGACCCAGTACTTC. It is translated as CAIAGQGEETQYF.